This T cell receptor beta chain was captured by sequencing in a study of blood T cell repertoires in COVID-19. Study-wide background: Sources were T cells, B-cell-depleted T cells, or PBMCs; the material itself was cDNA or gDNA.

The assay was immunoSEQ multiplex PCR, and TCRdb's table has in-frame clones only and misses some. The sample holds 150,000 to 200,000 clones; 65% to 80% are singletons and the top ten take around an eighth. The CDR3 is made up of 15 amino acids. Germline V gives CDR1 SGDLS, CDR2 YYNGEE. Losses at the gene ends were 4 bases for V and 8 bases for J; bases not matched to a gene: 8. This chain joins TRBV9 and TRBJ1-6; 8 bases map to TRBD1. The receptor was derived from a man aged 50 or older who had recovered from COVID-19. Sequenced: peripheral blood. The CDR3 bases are TGTGCCAGCAGCCCGGACAGGGTTGGAGATTCACCCCTCCACTTT. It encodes CASSPDRVGDSPLHF. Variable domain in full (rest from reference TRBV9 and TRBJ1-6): DSGVTQTPKHLITATGQRVTLRCSPRSGDLSVYWYQQSLDQGLQFLIQYYNGEERAKGNILERFSAQQFPDLHSELNLSSLELGDSALYFCASSPDRVGDSPLHFGNGTRLTVT.